These 28 T cell receptor beta chains were all obtained from the same sample, sequenced in a study of blood T cell repertoires in COVID-19. Using immunoSEQ multiplex PCR, the repertoire was profiled, and TCRdb retains in-frame clones only, with some absent. The sample shows 150,000 to 200,000 clones, more than 80% of them seen only once. Sequenced input: PBMCs or T cells enriched from blood (not recorded which). The receptors here all came from a middle-aged man who had recovered from COVID-19.

This chain joins TRBV7-2 and TRBJ1-2; D perhaps matches TRBD1 (6 bases). The CDR3 has 13 amino acids. V lost 1 base, J lost 8 bases, and 11 bases lay in between. From germline, CDR1 is SGHTA and CDR2 FQGNSA. This chain's CDR3 is CASSLVQGGGYTF. CDR3 DNA sequence: TGTGCCAGCAGCTTAGTACAGGGCGGGGGCTACACCTTC.

This sequence joins TRBV6-5 and TRBJ1-2; a possible D gene is TRBD1 (5 bases). The germline V gene has CDR1 MNHEY and CDR2 SVGAGI. Trimming took 6 bases from V and 3 from J, leaving 11 bases between them. The length of the CDR3 is 13 residues. DNA of the CDR3: TGTGCCAGCAGCCTAGACAGCTACTATGGCTACACCTTC. Its protein product is CASSLDSYYGYTF.

The genes are TRBV29-1 and TRBJ1-5, with 8 nucleotides matching TRBD1. The V segment lost 7 bases and the J segment 9 bases; nucleotides outside the gene matches: 11. This CDR3 is 13 amino acids long. Looked up from germline, CDR1 is SQVTM and CDR2 is ANQGSEA. CDR3 sequence reads: CSAKGQDEGPQHF. The CDR3 DNA reads TGCAGCGCAAAGGGACAGGACGAAGGGCCCCAGCATTTT.

This chain uses TRBV29-1 with TRBJ1-1, with 11 bases aligning to TRBD1. V was pared by 7 bases and J by 5 bases, with 12 bases of the junction left unmatched. CDR1 SQVTM and CDR2 ANQGSEA come from the germline V gene. This CDR3 spans 15 amino acids. CDR3 region: CSARVGTGGKTEAFF. CDR3 sequence (DNA): TGCAGCGCCCGGGTCGGGACAGGGGGAAAAACTGAAGCTTTCTTT.

CDR3 residues: CSASRTNTEAFF. CDR3 coding DNA: TGCAGTGCTAGTAGGACAAACACTGAAGCTTTCTTT. The J gene is TRBJ1-1, the V gene TRBV20-1, with a tentative D call TRBD1 (5 bases). The length of the CDR3 is 12 residues. Trimming took 3 bases from V and 2 from J, leaving 7 bases between them. Germline CDR1 DFQATT, CDR2 SNEGSKA (reference sequence).

The CDR3 coding sequence is TGCGCCAGCAGCTTGGGAGGCGGTGCCCACGGGGCCAACGTCCTGACTTTC. This encodes CASSLGGGAHGANVLTF. The V gene is TRBV5-1, the J gene TRBJ2-6; D gene unclear. The V and J ends lost 0 bases and 4 bases respectively, with 14 bases between them. The CDR3 is made up of 17 amino acids. Germline V gene lookup returns CDR1 SGHRS and CDR2 YFSETQ.

The chain's CDR3 is CASSSLAGGPDTQYF. The CDR3 DNA sequence: TGTGCCAGCAGCTCACTAGCGGGGGGCCCAGATACGCAGTATTTT. This rearrangement joins TRBV3-1 (or the pseudogene TRBV3-2) to TRBJ2-3, with 12 nucleotides matching TRBD2. V gave up 5 bases and J gave up 4 bases; unmatched junction bases: 4. CDR3 length equals 15 residues. Germline values: CDR1 LGHDT, CDR2 YNNKEL (reference sequence).

Only one count was recorded for this clone. V gene TRBV5-1 combines with J gene TRBJ2-3, with a weak D call TRBD1 (5 bases). The CDR3 has 14 residues. CDR1 and CDR2 (germline): SGHRS, YFSETQ. Trimming cost V 2 bases and J 6 bases, with 13 bases left between them. The CDR3 is CASSLGQGMDTQYF. The CDR3 DNA reads as TGCGCCAGCAGCTTAGGTCAGGGTATGGATACGCAGTATTTT.

This chain links TRBV5-6 with TRBJ2-2; 8 bases match TRBD2. V trimming: 2 bases; J trimming: 4 bases; junction bases outside the gene matches: 1. The CDR3 is 14 residues long. Germline V CDR1 and CDR2: SGHDT, YYEEEE. The CDR3 DNA follows: TGTGCCAGCAGCTTAAGCGGGGGCACCGGGGAGCTGTTTTTT. Its protein is CASSLSGGTGELFF.

In the case of this clone: This CDR3 is also generated by other DNA sequences in the sample. The rearrangement uses TRBV11-1 and TRBJ1-2, with 8 bases that match TRBD1. Unmatched junction bases numbered 7, after V lost 5 bases and J lost 11 bases. Germline CDR1 reads SGHAT; CDR2 reads FQDESV (reference sequence). The CDR3 is 12 amino acids. The CDR3 nucleotides read TGTGCCAGCAGCGACCGTGACAGGGGTTACACCTTC. This sequence encodes CASSDRDRGYTF.

The chain links TRBV7-8 to TRBJ1-1, with 7 bases lining up with TRBD1. The trim removed 5 bases at V and 1 base at J, leaving 7 bases unmatched. The CDR3 spans 15 residues. Per germline, CDR1 SGHVS and CDR2 FQNEAQ. The CDR3 loop reads CASSHPGTANTEAFF. Here the CDR3 DNA reads TGTGCCAGCAGCCACCCCGGGACAGCGAACACTGAAGCTTTCTTT.

This chain connects TRBV24-1 to TRBJ1-1; D is unresolved. With 1 base removed from V and 0 bases from J, the gap between germline ends came to 8 bases. This CDR3 spans 15 amino acids. Germline CDR1 and CDR2: KGHDR and SFDVKD. The CDR3 sequence: CATSDFAGMNTEAFF. In nucleotides, the CDR3 is TGTGCCACCAGTGATTTTGCGGGGATGAACACTGAAGCTTTCTTT.

The gene calls are TRBV19 and TRBJ1-5, with D possibly matching TRBD1 (6 bases). The CDR3 is 16 amino acids. CDR1 is LNHDA and CDR2 is SQIVND in the germline V gene (reference sequence). The germline V and J ends were trimmed by 4 bases and 4 bases, with 17 bases remaining between them. CDR3 DNA sequence: TGTGCCAGTAGTAGGTTGGCCAGGGGTCTTAATCAGCCCCAGCATTTT. Translated, it gives CASSRLARGLNQPQHF.

V gene TRBV11-2 combines with J gene TRBJ1-2; D perhaps matches TRBD1 (6 bases). The CDR3 spans 13 residues. Trimming left V 0 bases short and J 5 bases short, with 7 bases between. Germline-derived CDR1 and CDR2 are SGHAT and FQNNGV. The CDR3 sequence is CASSLEGTYGYTF. CDR3 bases: TGTGCCAGCAGCTTAGAAGGGACATATGGCTACACCTTC.

This clone was recorded a few times. The genes are TRBV5-6 and TRBJ1-1; D is ambiguous. The CDR3 runs to 15 residues. V lost 1 base to trimming and J lost 0 bases, with 10 bases between them. Germline V lookup: CDR1 SGHDT, CDR2 YYEEEE. CDR3: CASSLSQTLNTEAFF. Written as DNA, the CDR3 is TGTGCCAGCAGCTTGAGTCAGACTCTGAACACTGAAGCTTTCTTT.

The chain's CDR3 is CASSQKRGGVIRTGELFF. CDR3 bases: TGTGCCAGCAGCCAAAAGAGAGGGGGAGTTATACGAACCGGGGAGCTGTTTTTT. This chain joins TRBV3-1 (or the pseudogene TRBV3-2) and TRBJ2-2; possibly TRBD1 for D (6 bases). The CDR3 extends over 18 amino acids. In germline, CDR1 is LGHDT, CDR2 YNNKEL (reference sequence). Trimming pared 2 bases from V and 5 bases from J, leaving 21 bases between.

The genes are TRBV5-1 and TRBJ1-2; possible D gene TRBD1, 6 bases. V was pared by 5 bases and J by 6 bases, with 14 bases between. Germline loops: CDR1 SGHRS, CDR2 YFSETQ. The length of the CDR3 is 13 residues. The CDR3 reads CASRRTAVDGYTF. As DNA, the CDR3 is TGCGCCAGCAGACGGACAGCCGTCGATGGCTACACCTTC.

The V call is TRBV18, the J call TRBJ2-7; 8 nucleotides match TRBD1. The CDR3 contains 15 residues. The J segment lost 3 bases and the V segment lost 3 bases, leaving 7 bases of the junction unmatched. The germline gives CDR1 KGHSH, CDR2 LQKENI. The CDR3 bases are TGTGCCAGCTCACCGTGGACAGGGAACCTCTACGAGCAGTACTTC. Translated: CASSPWTGNLYEQYF.

This clone showed up just a few times. V is TRBV7-9 and J is TRBJ1-1, with TRBD1 identical over 7 bases. J was trimmed by 1 base and V by 5 bases; bases with no gene match: 4. The V gene's germline CDR1 is SEHNR and CDR2 FQNEAQ (reference sequence). The CDR3 has 14 residues. As DNA, the CDR3 is TGTGCCAGCAGCCTAAACAGGGGGAACACTGAAGCTTTCTTT. Protein: CASSLNRGNTEAFF.

This sequence joins TRBV28 and TRBJ2-5; the match to TRBD1 covers 7 bases. J gave up 1 base and V 1 base, and 12 bases lay outside the gene matches. Germline-derived CDR1 and CDR2 are MDHEN and SYDVKM. The CDR3 contains 18 residues. CDR3 loop: CASSLSRRLKGAQETQYF. In DNA form, the CDR3 reads TGTGCCAGCAGTTTATCGAGACGGCTCAAGGGGGCCCAAGAGACCCAGTACTTC.

This clone came up once. The CDR3, as DNA: TGTGCCAGCAGCACCCGTAGCGGGGGGCCCACTCGTGCCTACGAGCAGTACTTC. This translates into CASSTRSGGPTRAYEQYF. The chain uses TRBV28 and TRBJ2-7, with TRBD2 matching 10 bases. The CDR3 covers 18 residues. Germline-derived CDR1 and CDR2 are MDHEN and SYDVKM. J was trimmed by 2 bases and V by 6 bases; bases with no gene match: 16.

The chain has TRBV4-1 and TRBJ1-1, with 7 bases that match TRBD1. V lost 4 bases and J lost 0; bases outside the gene matches: 8. The CDR3 spans 16 residues. Germline V lookup: CDR1 MGHRA, CDR2 YSYEKL. CDR3 protein: CASSLGTANMNTEAFF. Here the CDR3 DNA reads TGCGCCAGCAGCCTAGGGACAGCCAACATGAACACTGAAGCTTTCTTT.

The V call is TRBV4-1, the J call TRBJ1-4, with a tentative D call TRBD1 (5 bases). The CDR3 consists of 16 residues. Trimming pared 0 bases from V and 0 bases from J, leaving 8 bases between. Germline CDR1 reads MGHRA; CDR2 reads YSYEKL. The CDR3 nucleotides read TGCGCCAGCAGCCAAGACGTAGGGGCAACTAATGAAAAACTGTTTTTT. Translation: CASSQDVGATNEKLFF.

The chain has TRBV7-2 and TRBJ2-1; 12 bases are a match to TRBD2. The CDR3 runs to 18 residues. The V gene end was trimmed by 1 base and the J gene end by 2 bases; junction bases not matched to a gene: 6. The germline V gene encodes CDR1 SGHTA and CDR2 FQGNSA. CDR3 region: CASSLGLLAGGAYNEQFF. The CDR3 nucleotides read TGTGCCAGCAGCTTAGGGCTACTAGCGGGGGGCGCCTACAATGAGCAGTTCTTC.

This clone has more than one count but fewer than ten. This sequence joins TRBV27 and TRBJ1-2; 8 nucleotides align to TRBD1. CDR3 length: 14 amino acids. J was trimmed by 2 bases and V by 4 bases; bases with no gene match: 3. Per germline, CDR1 MNHEY and CDR2 SMNVEV (reference sequence). In DNA form, the CDR3 reads TGTGCCAGCAGTTCGGGACAGGCGAACTATGGCTACACCTTC. Residues: CASSSGQANYGYTF.

The chain carries TRBV7-2 and TRBJ2-4; 7 bases fit TRBD2. There are 14 residues in the CDR3. Trimming took 5 bases from V and 8 from J; bases not matched to a gene: 9. Germline-derived CDR1 and CDR2 are SGHTA and FQGNSA. CDR3 in DNA: TGTGCCAGCAGCGAAGCGGGGTGGTGGGACATTCAGTACTTC. This sequence encodes CASSEAGWWDIQYF.

This clone was seen only a few times. V is TRBV7-3 and J is TRBJ1-1; D remains unclear. Trimming took off 0 bases at V and 3 bases at J, with 8 bases between the two ends. The germline CDR1 and CDR2 sequences are SGHTA and FQGTGA. The CDR3 extends over 14 amino acids. For the CDR3, the DNA is TGTGCCAGCAGCTTAACTCCGGGGTACACTGAAGCTTTCTTT. Translating it yields CASSLTPGYTEAFF. Based on the CDR3 plus reference TRBV7-3 and TRBJ1-1, the full variable domain is GAGVSQTPSNKVTEKGKYVELRCDPISGHTALYWYRQSLGQGPEFLIYFQGTGAADDSGLPNDRFFAVRPEGSVSTLKIQRTERGDSAVYLCASSLTPGYTEAFFGQGTRLTVV.

This sequence joins TRBV19 and TRBJ1-1, with 9 bases lining up with TRBD1. The trim removed 7 bases at V and 0 bases at J, leaving 12 bases unmatched. Germline assignment: CDR1 LNHDA and CDR2 SQIVND (reference sequence). The CDR3 consists of 17 residues. The CDR3, as DNA: TGTGCCAGTATCACCGGGACAGGGCTATCTATGAACACTGAAGCTTTCTTT. Residues: CASITGTGLSMNTEAFF.